The 15 T cell receptor beta chains presented below share a single source sample, sequenced in a study of blood T cell repertoires in COVID-19. Assay used: immunoSEQ multiplex PCR; TCRdb lists only in-frame clones, some missing. Here the sample spans about 250,000 clones, around 90% being singletons. The sequenced sample was peripheral blood. These receptors came from a man older than 75 with acute or convalescent COVID-19.

This sequence joins TRBV7-6 and TRBJ1-1; D gene ambiguous. The germline V gene encodes CDR1 SGHVS and CDR2 FNYEAQ. V shed 1 base and J shed 2 bases, with 14 bases lying between them. CDR3 length: 16 residues. CDR3 residues: CASSLGAQATNTEAFF. DNA for the CDR3: TGTGCCAGCAGCTTAGGAGCGCAAGCAACCAACACTGAAGCTTTCTTT.

The chain combines TRBV14 with TRBJ2-2; the match to TRBD1 covers 9 bases. The ends lost 4 bases at V and 4 bases at J; junction bases unmatched: 4. Germline V gene data show CDR1 as SGHDN and CDR2 as FVKESK. This CDR3 is built from 15 residues. CDR3: CASSLRTGVTGELFF. The DNA for the CDR3 is TGTGCCAGCAGCCTCAGGACAGGGGTCACCGGGGAGCTGTTTTTT.

V is TRBV2 and J is TRBJ1-4; maybe TRBD1 (6 bases). The CDR3 consists of 15 residues. Germline loops: CDR1 SNHLY, CDR2 FYNNEI. V was trimmed by 6 bases and J by 0 bases, leaving 11 bases between them. The DNA for the CDR3 is TGTGCCAGCAGGGGGGCGAGATCAACTAATGAAAAACTGTTTTTT. Translating it yields CASRGARSTNEKLFF.

The chain carries TRBV27 and TRBJ2-1; 9 nucleotides match TRBD1. The CDR3 spans 16 residues. After removal of 4 bases from V and 8 bases from J, the junction contained 12 bases not matched to a gene. CDR1 is MNHEY and CDR2 is SMNVEV in the germline V gene (reference sequence). CDR3 residues: CASSSQSGQGRDEQFF. CDR3 in DNA: TGTGCCAGCAGTTCCCAGTCCGGACAGGGGAGGGATGAGCAGTTCTTC.

In nucleotides, the CDR3 is TGCAGTGCTAGTCCGGGACAGGGTGATCAGCCCCAGCATTTT. As protein: CSASPGQGDQPQHF. The V and J genes are TRBV20-1 and TRBJ1-5; 9 positions match TRBD1. Germline CDR1 DFQATT, CDR2 SNEGSKA (reference sequence). V was pared by 3 bases and J by 5 bases, with 5 bases of the junction left unmatched. The CDR3 consists of 14 residues.

This clone appeared a single time. The chain combines TRBV10-3 with TRBJ2-7; 13 bases match TRBD2. Germline V gene data show CDR1 as ENHRY and CDR2 as SYGVKD. Trimming cost V 2 bases and J 3 bases; bases outside gene matches: 4. The CDR3 sequence is 16 residues long. The CDR3 here is CAISEGTSGRVYEQYF. The CDR3 DNA sequence: TGTGCCATCAGTGAGGGAACTAGCGGGAGGGTCTACGAGCAGTACTTC.

The V gene is TRBV11-2, the J gene TRBJ2-1, with a possible D match to TRBD1 (6 bases). V was clipped by 5 bases and J by 3 bases, with 11 bases between them. The germline gives CDR1 SGHAT, CDR2 FQNNGV. This CDR3 is built from 14 residues. The CDR3 region has the DNA TGTGCCAGCAGCCCCGACAGGTTCTACAATGAGCAGTTCTTC. It is translated as CASSPDRFYNEQFF.

Turning to this clone: Other DNA sequences in this specimen translate into the identical CDR3. V gene TRBV19 combines with J gene TRBJ1-5, with 9 positions matching TRBD1. CDR1 is LNHDA, CDR2 SQIVND, per germline (reference sequence). The CDR3 is made up of 15 amino acids. J gave up 3 bases and V 4 bases, and 4 bases lay outside the gene matches. The CDR3 sequence: CASSTDRGDNQPQHF. Here the CDR3 DNA reads TGTGCCAGTAGTACGGACAGGGGCGACAATCAGCCCCAGCATTTT.

J is TRBJ1-5 and V is TRBV28, with D maybe TRBD1 (5 bases). V lost 3 bases to trimming and J lost 3 bases, with 9 bases between them. Germline CDR1 MDHEN, CDR2 SYDVKM. The CDR3 has 14 residues. This chain's CDR3 is CASSLRGPNQPQHF. CDR3 nucleotide sequence: TGTGCCAGCAGTTTGCGGGGACCCAATCAGCCCCAGCATTTT.

The J gene is TRBJ2-5, the V gene TRBV4-2; 8 bases match TRBD2. The CDR3 loop spans 17 amino acids. Germline CDR1 is LGHNA and CDR2 is YNFKEQ. J lost 4 bases, V lost 1 base, and 11 bases had no gene match. CDR3 loop: CASSQGTPGGGLETQYF. The CDR3 DNA reads TGTGCCAGCAGCCAAGGAACGCCGGGGGGGGGCTTAGAGACCCAGTACTTC.

The chain is built from TRBV28 and TRBJ1-2, with TRBD1 identical over 10 bases. The CDR3 extends over 16 amino acids. The J segment lost 6 bases and the V segment lost 6 bases, leaving 13 bases of the junction unmatched. Germline V gene lookup returns CDR1 MDHEN and CDR2 SYDVKM. The CDR3 nucleotides are TGTGCCAGCAGCCGGGTCCCTTCGACAGGGGGCCATGGCTACACCTTC. Protein product: CASSRVPSTGGHGYTF.

J is TRBJ1-5 and V is TRBV28; no clear D gene. Between the trimmed V and J ends, which lost 1 base and 8 bases, there was a span of 12 bases. The CDR3 runs 14 residues. CDR1 and CDR2 (germline): MDHEN, SYDVKM. The DNA of the CDR3 is TGTGCCAGCAGTTTATCGCCAGGCTGGGAGCCCCAGCATTTT. Translated: CASSLSPGWEPQHF.

This chain uses TRBV11-2 with TRBJ2-1; maybe TRBD1 (5 bases). The CDR3 spans 14 residues. Trimming cost V 1 base and J 7 bases, with 11 bases left between them. Germline-derived CDR1 and CDR2 are SGHAT and FQNNGV. The CDR3 loop reads CASSLGTGKNEQFF. CDR3 bases: TGTGCCAGCAGCTTAGGAACAGGAAAAAATGAGCAGTTCTTC. Combining the CDR3 with reference TRBV11-2 and TRBJ2-1 gives the whole variable domain EAGVAQSPRYKIIEKRQSVAFWCNPISGHATLYWYQQILGQGPKLLIQFQNNGVVDDSQLPKDRFSAERLKGVDSTLKIQPAKLEDSAVYLCASSLGTGKNEQFFGPGTRLTVL.

This clone has only a few counts. The gene calls are TRBV14 and TRBJ1-1, with D maybe TRBD1 (5 bases). Trimming took 4 bases from V and 5 from J, leaving 17 bases between them. The CDR3 loop spans 15 amino acids. The germline CDR1 and CDR2 sequences are SGHDN and FVKESK. The CDR3, as DNA: TGTGCCAGCAGCCCAGAAGGACACGGTTGGACTGAAGCTTTCTTT. The encoded protein is CASSPEGHGWTEAFF.

V is TRBV7-2 and J is TRBJ1-2; 8 bases are a match to TRBD1. The CDR3 length is 15 residues. V dropped 2 bases and J dropped 4; count of bases not matched to a gene: 6. CDR1 and CDR2 (germline): SGHTA, FQGNSA. CDR3 nucleotides: TGTGCCAGCAGCTTACACGTTACAGGGGGCTATGGCTACACCTTC. Amino acids: CASSLHVTGGYGYTF. The full variable domain, its missing parts supplied by reference TRBV7-2 and TRBJ1-2, is GAGVSQSPSNKVTEKGKDVELRCDPISGHTALYWYRQSLGQGLEFLIYFQGNSAPDKSGLPSDRFSAERTGGSVSTLTIQRTQQEDSAVYLCASSLHVTGGYGYTFGSGTRLTVV.